The rows below give T cell receptor beta chains drawn from one sample of a study of cytomegalovirus exposure and HLA in healthy donors. The protocol was immunoSEQ multiplex PCR, while the TCRdb copy is restricted to in-frame clones and leaves out a portion. In the table there are 160,000 or so clones, almost 80% of which are singletons. Sequenced material: PBMCs. The receptors stem from a male donor in good health and CMV-seronegative. Each CDR3 is given with its conserved first and last residue. A D gene is named only where the DNA matches it firmly. Size tells how often a clone was seen (once, few, many) or the class of an expanded clone, and some rows leave it out.

TRBD1 | TRBJ1-1 | TRBV27 | - | CASRVQGALITEAFF | TGTGCCAGCAGAGTACAGGGGGCACTTATCACTGAAGCTTTCTTT
- | TRBJ1-5 | TRBV18 | once | CASSPLRQEPQPQHF | TGTGCCAGCTCACCACTTCGACAGGAACCCCAGCCCCAGCATTTT
- | TRBJ1-2 | TRBV6-5 | - | CATRGGVGGYTF | TGTGCTACCCGGGGAGGGGTCGGCGGCTACACCTTC
- | TRBJ1-3 | TRBV28 | - | CASSLPPGGGAGNTIYF | TGTGCCAGCAGTTTACCCCCCGGGGGGGGCGCTGGAAACACCATATATTTT
- | TRBJ2-5 | TRBV7-3 | - | CASSLSGWETQYF | TGTGCCAGCAGCTTATCAGGGTGGGAGACCCAGTACTTC
TRBD1 | TRBJ1-5 | TRBV6-1 | - | CASSESPPGDRAQPQHF | TGTGCCAGCAGTGAATCCCCTCCGGGGGACAGGGCTCAGCCCCAGCATTTT
TRBD1 | TRBJ2-1 | TRBV9 | - | CASSETGNAYNEQFF | TGTGCCAGCAGCGAGACAGGGAACGCCTACAATGAGCAGTTCTTC
- | TRBJ1-6 | TRBV7-2 | - | CASSLEGVGGSPLHF | TGTGCCAGCAGCTTAGAGGGCGTGGGGGGGTCACCCCTCCACTTT
- | TRBJ2-7 | TRBV9 | - | CASSAGGPEQYF | TGTGCCAGCAGCGCTGGGGGCCCCGAGCAGTACTTC
TRBD1 | TRBJ1-2 | TRBV6-4 | - | CASSRTGGYGYTF | TGTGCCAGCAGCAGGACAGGTGGCTATGGCTACACCTTC
TRBD2 | TRBJ2-1 | TRBV7-9 | - | CASSLEGGHEQFF | TGTGCCAGCAGCTTAGAGGGAGGGCATGAGCAGTTCTTC
- | TRBJ1-1 | TRBV7-8 | - | CASSLGTVNTEAFF | TGTGCCAGCAGCTTAGGGACAGTGAACACTGAAGCTTTCTTT
- | TRBJ1-2 | TRBV19 | - | CASRTTGTRDLLNYGYTF | TGTGCCAGTAGAACAACCGGGACAAGGGACCTCCTTAACTATGGCTACACCTTC
- | TRBJ1-5 | TRBV18 | - | CASSPLRDQPQHF | TGTGCCAGCTCACCCCTTCGGGATCAGCCCCAGCATTTT
- | TRBJ2-7 | TRBV5-6 | once | CASSFDGAPYEQYF | TGTGCCAGCAGCTTTGATGGAGCCCCCTACGAGCAGTACTTC
- | TRBJ2-1 | TRBV7-3 | few | CASSLRPGEYNEQFF | TGTGCCAGCAGCTTAAGGCCAGGTGAATACAATGAGCAGTTCTTC
- | TRBJ1-5 | TRBV15 | few | CATSRNRVQPQHF | TGTGCCACCAGCAGGAACAGGGTTCAGCCCCAGCATTTT
- | TRBJ1-5 | TRBV28 | - | CASSSPGPGGNQPQHF | TGTGCCAGCAGTTCTCCGGGCCCGGGAGGCAATCAGCCCCAGCATTTT
- | TRBJ2-7 | TRBV5-1 | - | CASSPSQWGRTYEQYF | TGCGCCAGCAGCCCGAGTCAGTGGGGGCGGACCTACGAGCAGTACTTC
- | TRBJ2-7 | TRBV6-6 | - | CASRPTGSGYEQYF | TGTGCCAGCAGACCTACAGGGTCCGGGTACGAGCAGTACTTC
TRBD2 | TRBJ2-7 | TRBV7-2 | - | CASKWGLAGGYEQYF | TGTGCCAGCAAGTGGGGACTAGCGGGAGGCTACGAGCAGTACTTC
TRBD1 | TRBJ2-5 | TRBV7-9 | - | CASSSRQGLETQYF | TGTGCCAGCAGCTCGCGACAGGGTTTAGAGACCCAGTACTTC
- | TRBJ2-3 | TRBV9 | - | CASSVEGRSARVDTQYF | TGTGCCAGCAGCGTAGAAGGTCGTAGCGCCAGAGTAGATACGCAGTATTTT
- | TRBJ2-7 | TRBV7-8 | - | CASSLVKTYEQYF | TGTGCCAGCAGCTTAGTAAAAACCTACGAGCAGTACTTC
- | TRBJ1-1 | TRBV5-8 | - | CASRKGGEPTEAFF | TGTGCCAGCAGAAAAGGTGGGGAGCCCACTGAAGCTTTCTTT
TRBD1 | TRBJ2-7 | TRBV7-9 | - | CASSAEGARGTYEQYF | TGTGCCAGCAGCGCAGAGGGGGCTCGAGGAACCTACGAGCAGTACTTC
TRBD1 | TRBJ1-3 | TRBV18 | - | CASSPGTGSGNTIYF | TGTGCCAGCTCACCGGGGACAGGCTCTGGAAACACCATATATTTT
- | TRBJ1-6 | TRBV6-5 | - | CASSYGRGDSPLHF | TGTGCCAGCAGTTACGGACGGGGGGATTCACCCCTCCACTTT
TRBD1 | TRBJ2-7 | TRBV7-8 | - | CASSGQGAGEQYF | TGTGCCAGCAGCGGACAGGGGGCCGGCGAGCAGTACTTC
TRBD1 | TRBJ1-1 | TRBV11-1 | - | CASSLSQGAGTEAFF | TGTGCCAGCAGCCTATCACAGGGGGCCGGAACTGAAGCCTTCTTT
TRBD1 | TRBJ2-7 | TRBV29-1 | few | CSVIGTGPYEQYF | TGCAGCGTGATCGGGACAGGCCCCTACGAGCAGTACTTC
TRBD2 | TRBJ2-1 | TRBV7-6 | - | CASTITSGGAIGNEQFF | TGTGCCAGCACCATTACTAGCGGGGGGGCGATAGGCAATGAGCAGTTCTTC
TRBD1 | TRBJ1-1 | TRBV5-1 | - | CASSLMGQGGAEAFF | TGCGCCAGCAGCCTAATGGGACAGGGGGGTGCTGAAGCTTTCTTT
TRBD1 | TRBJ1-1 | TRBV10-3 | - | CAISGGQENTEAFF | TGTGCCATCAGTGGAGGACAGGAGAACACTGAAGCTTTCTTT
- | TRBJ2-1 | TRBV18 | - | CASFRGGDPSYNEQFF | TGTGCCAGCTTCCGGGGAGGTGATCCCTCCTACAATGAGCAGTTCTTC
- | TRBJ2-1 | TRBV7-9 | - | CASSFGHAINEQFF | TGTGCCAGCAGCTTCGGACACGCCATCAATGAGCAGTTCTTC
- | TRBJ1-3 | TRBV28 | - | CASSLFSANSGNTIYF | TGTGCCAGCAGTTTATTTTCCGCTAACTCTGGAAACACCATATATTTT
TRBD1 | TRBJ1-5 | TRBV7-9 | - | CASSWTGANQPQHF | TGTGCCAGCAGCTGGACAGGGGCCAATCAGCCCCAGCATTTT
TRBD1 | TRBJ2-7 | TRBV27 | many | CASSPNRGEQYF | TGTGCCAGCAGTCCTAACAGGGGCGAGCAGTACTTC
- | TRBJ2-2 | TRBV27 | - | CASSFSLTRYTGELFF | TGTGCCAGCAGTTTCTCCTTGACTAGATACACCGGGGAGCTGTTTTTT
- | TRBJ2-7 | TRBV14 | - | CASSQTLPAYEQYF | TGTGCCAGCAGCCAGACTCTGCCCGCCTACGAGCAGTACTTC
- | TRBJ1-5 | TRBV6-1 | - | CASTFGNQPQHF | TGTGCCAGCACGTTCGGGAATCAGCCCCAGCATTTT
- | TRBJ2-1 | TRBV19 | - | CASSISGGIEQFF | TGTGCCAGTAGTATCTCAGGGGGGATTGAGCAGTTCTTC
TRBD1 | TRBJ2-1 | TRBV11-3 | - | CASSFRTGAHNEQFF | TGTGCCAGCAGCTTTCGGACAGGGGCCCACAATGAGCAGTTCTTC
- | TRBJ1-2 | TRBV27 | - | CATGKDRAYGYTF | TGTGCCACCGGGAAAGACCGGGCTTATGGCTACACCTTC